One and the same sample provided the 5 T cell receptor beta chains below, sequenced in a study of blood T cell repertoires in COVID-19. Libraries were prepared by immunoSEQ multiplex PCR; TCRdb keeps only in-frame clonotypes and omits some of them. The profile shows more than 200,000 clones, around 84% of them singletons. The sample consisted of peripheral blood. These receptor sequences come from a man between 45 and 60 years old with acute or convalescent COVID-19.

V gene TRBV27 combines with J gene TRBJ2-7; possibly TRBD1 for D (5 bases). The CDR3 is 15 amino acids. The germline V gene encodes CDR1 MNHEY and CDR2 SMNVEV (reference sequence). With 2 bases removed from V and 5 bases from J, the gap between germline ends came to 16 bases. CDR3 in amino acids: CASSLGGRVRHEQYF. CDR3 in DNA: TGTGCCAGCAGTTTAGGTGGCAGGGTGCGACACGAGCAGTACTTC.

Turning to this clone: Sequence at one end of the junction differs from germline and may be a read error. This CDR3 reads CASRLGYSGGARETQYF. The CDR3 region has the DNA TGCGCCAGCCGCTTAGGCTATAGCGGGGGGGCCCGGGAGACCCAGTACTTC. This chain joins TRBV7-3 and TRBJ2-5; 11 nucleotides align to TRBD2. Germline V gives CDR1 SGHTA, CDR2 FQGTGA. There are 17 residues in the CDR3.

This clone was observed a few times. Here the CDR3 reads CASRARAFF. CDR3 sequence (DNA): TGTGCCAGCAGAGCGAGGGCTTTCTTT. The chain carries TRBV2 and TRBJ1-1; D is unresolved. Looked up from germline, CDR1 is SNHLY and CDR2 is FYNNEI. Deletions cut 6 bases from V and 11 bases from J, with 7 bases between. This CDR3 is 9 amino acids long. The variable domain in full, completed from reference TRBV2 and TRBJ1-1, reads EPEVTQTPSHQVTQMGQEVILRCVPISNHLYFYWYRQILGQKVEFLVSFYNNEISEKSEIFDDQFSVERPDGSNFTLKIRSTKLEDSAMYFCASRARAFFGQGTRLTVV.

This sequence joins TRBV29-1 and TRBJ1-1; no definite D call. Trimming took off 7 bases at V and 0 bases at J, with 12 bases between the two ends. Germline V gene data show CDR1 as SQVTM and CDR2 as ANQGSEA. The CDR3 loop spans 13 amino acids. The CDR3 DNA reads TGCAGCGCCGGGGTAGACATGAACACTGAAGCTTTCTTT. Amino acid sequence: CSAGVDMNTEAFF.

The rearrangement links TRBV12-3 or TRBV12-4 to TRBJ1-6; D is ambiguous. Trimming removed 2 bases at V and 14 bases at J, with 10 bases between. This CDR3 is built from 12 residues. The chain's CDR3 is CASSLSGRSLHF. The DNA for the CDR3 is TGTGCCAGCAGTTTAAGTGGGCGATCCCTCCACTTT.